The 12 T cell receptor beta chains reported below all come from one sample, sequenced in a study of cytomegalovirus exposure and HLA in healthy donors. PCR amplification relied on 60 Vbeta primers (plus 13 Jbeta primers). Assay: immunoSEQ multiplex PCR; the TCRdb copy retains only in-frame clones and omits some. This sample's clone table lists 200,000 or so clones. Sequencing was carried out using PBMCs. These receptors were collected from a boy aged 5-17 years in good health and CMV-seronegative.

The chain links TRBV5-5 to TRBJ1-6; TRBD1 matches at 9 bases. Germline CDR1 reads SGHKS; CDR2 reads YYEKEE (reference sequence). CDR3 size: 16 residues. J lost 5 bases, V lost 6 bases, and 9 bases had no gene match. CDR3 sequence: CASKGRTGEDNSPLHF. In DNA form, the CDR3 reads TGTGCCAGCAAAGGTAGGACAGGGGAGGATAATTCACCCCTCCACTTT.

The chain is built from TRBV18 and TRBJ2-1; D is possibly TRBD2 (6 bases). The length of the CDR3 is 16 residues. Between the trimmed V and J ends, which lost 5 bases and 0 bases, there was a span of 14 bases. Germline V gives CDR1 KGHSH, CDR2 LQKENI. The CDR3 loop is CASSKLVGGSYNEQFF. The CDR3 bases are TGTGCCAGCTCAAAACTAGTGGGGGGCTCCTACAATGAGCAGTTCTTC.

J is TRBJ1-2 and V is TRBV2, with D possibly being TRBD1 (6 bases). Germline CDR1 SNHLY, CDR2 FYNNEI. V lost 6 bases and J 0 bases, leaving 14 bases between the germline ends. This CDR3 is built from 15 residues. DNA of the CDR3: TGTGCCAGCAGGACGGAAGGGGGTACTAACTATGGCTACACCTTC. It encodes CASRTEGGTNYGYTF.

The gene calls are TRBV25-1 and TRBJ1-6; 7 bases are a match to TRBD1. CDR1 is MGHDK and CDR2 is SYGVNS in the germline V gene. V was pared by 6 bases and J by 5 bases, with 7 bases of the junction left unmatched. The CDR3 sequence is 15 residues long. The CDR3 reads CASRIQGPNNSPLHF. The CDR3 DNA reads TGTGCCAGCAGAATACAGGGGCCTAATAATTCACCCCTCCACTTT.

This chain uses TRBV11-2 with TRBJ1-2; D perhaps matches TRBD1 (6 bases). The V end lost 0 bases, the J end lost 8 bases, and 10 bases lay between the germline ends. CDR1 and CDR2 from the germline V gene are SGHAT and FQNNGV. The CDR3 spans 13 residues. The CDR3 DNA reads TGTGCCAGCAGCTTAGATAACAGGGACGGCTACACCTTC. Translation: CASSLDNRDGYTF.

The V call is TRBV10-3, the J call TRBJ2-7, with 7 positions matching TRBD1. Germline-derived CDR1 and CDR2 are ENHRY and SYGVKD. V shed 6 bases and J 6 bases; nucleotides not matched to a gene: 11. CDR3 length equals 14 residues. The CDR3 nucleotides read TGTGCCATCAGGGCCCTGACAGGGTCGGGCGAGCAGTACTTC. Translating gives CAIRALTGSGEQYF.

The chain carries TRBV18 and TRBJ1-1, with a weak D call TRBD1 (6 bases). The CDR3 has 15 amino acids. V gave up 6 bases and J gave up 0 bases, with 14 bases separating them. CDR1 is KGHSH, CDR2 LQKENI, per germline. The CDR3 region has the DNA TGTGCCAGCTCCCCAACGGGACACTTGAACACTGAAGCTTTCTTT. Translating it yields CASSPTGHLNTEAFF.

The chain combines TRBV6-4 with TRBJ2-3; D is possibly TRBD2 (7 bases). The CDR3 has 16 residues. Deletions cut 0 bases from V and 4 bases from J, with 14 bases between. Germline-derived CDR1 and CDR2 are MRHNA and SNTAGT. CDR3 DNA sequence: TGTGCCAGCAGTGACTCCCGACTAGGGGGGGCAGATACGCAGTATTTT. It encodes CASSDSRLGGADTQYF.

This chain's CDR3 is CASSVEWGETFDEQFF. DNA for the CDR3: TGTGCCAGCAGCGTAGAATGGGGGGAGACATTTGATGAGCAGTTCTTC. The chain joins TRBV9 to TRBJ2-1; tentatively, D is TRBD2 (6 bases). Germline values: CDR1 SGDLS, CDR2 YYNGEE. This CDR3 region has 16 residues. Trimming stripped 0 bases from V and 8 bases from J, with 18 bases between.

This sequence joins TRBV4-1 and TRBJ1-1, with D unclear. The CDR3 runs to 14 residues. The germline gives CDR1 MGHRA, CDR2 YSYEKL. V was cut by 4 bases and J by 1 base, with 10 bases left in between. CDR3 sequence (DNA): TGCGCCAGCAGCCTCGGGGAGGAGAACACTGAAGCTTTCTTT. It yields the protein CASSLGEENTEAFF.

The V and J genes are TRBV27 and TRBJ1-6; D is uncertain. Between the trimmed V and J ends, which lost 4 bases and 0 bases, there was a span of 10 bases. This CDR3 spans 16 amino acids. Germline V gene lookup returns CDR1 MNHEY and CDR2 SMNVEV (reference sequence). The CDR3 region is CASSSYLSSYNSPLHF. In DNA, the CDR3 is TGTGCCAGCAGTTCCTATCTAAGCTCCTATAATTCACCCCTCCACTTT.

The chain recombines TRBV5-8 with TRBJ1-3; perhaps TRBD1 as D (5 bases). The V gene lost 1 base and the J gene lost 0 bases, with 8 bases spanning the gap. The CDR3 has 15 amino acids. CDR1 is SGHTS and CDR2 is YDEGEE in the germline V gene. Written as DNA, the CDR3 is TGTGCCAGCAGCTTGTACAGGACCTCTGGAAACACCATATATTTT. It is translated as CASSLYRTSGNTIYF.